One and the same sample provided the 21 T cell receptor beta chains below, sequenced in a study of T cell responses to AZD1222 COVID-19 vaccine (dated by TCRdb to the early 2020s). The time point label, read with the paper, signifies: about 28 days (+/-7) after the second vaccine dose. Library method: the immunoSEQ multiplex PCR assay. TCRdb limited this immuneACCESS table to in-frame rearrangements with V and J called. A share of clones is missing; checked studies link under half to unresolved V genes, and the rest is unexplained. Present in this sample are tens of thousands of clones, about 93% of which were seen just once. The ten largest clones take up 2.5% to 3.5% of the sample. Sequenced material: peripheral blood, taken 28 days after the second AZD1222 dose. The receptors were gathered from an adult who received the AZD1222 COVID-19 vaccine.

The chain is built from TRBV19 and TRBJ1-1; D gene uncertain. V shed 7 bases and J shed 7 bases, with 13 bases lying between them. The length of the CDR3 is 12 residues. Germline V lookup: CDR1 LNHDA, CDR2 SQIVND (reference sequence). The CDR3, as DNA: TGTGCCAGTACCTTCGGACCAGGTGAAGCTTTCTTT. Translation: CASTFGPGEAFF.

The CDR3 here is CASSMGARTDTQYF. In DNA, the CDR3 is TGTGCCAGTAGTATGGGGGCCCGGACAGATACGCAGTATTTT. The chain recombines TRBV19 with TRBJ2-3, with D perhaps TRBD1 (6 bases). The CDR3 has 14 residues. Germline V lookup: CDR1 LNHDA, CDR2 SQIVND (reference sequence). Trimming shortened V by 3 bases and J by 3 bases, and 10 bases separated the two germline ends.

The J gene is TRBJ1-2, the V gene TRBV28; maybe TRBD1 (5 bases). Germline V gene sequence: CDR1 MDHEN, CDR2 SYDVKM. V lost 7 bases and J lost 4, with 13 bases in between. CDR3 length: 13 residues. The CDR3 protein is CASNPTGPYGYTF. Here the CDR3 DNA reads TGTGCCAGCAACCCCACAGGACCCTATGGCTACACCTTC.

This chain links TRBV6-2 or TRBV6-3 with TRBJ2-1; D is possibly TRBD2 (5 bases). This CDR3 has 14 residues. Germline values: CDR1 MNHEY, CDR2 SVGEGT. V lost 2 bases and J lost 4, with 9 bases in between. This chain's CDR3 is CASSYIDYYNEQFF. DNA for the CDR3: TGTGCCAGCAGTTACATCGACTATTACAATGAGCAGTTCTTC.

The CDR3 region has the DNA TGTGCCAGCAGCCAAGATGCAGGGTCTGGAAACACCATATATTTT. Translation gives CASSQDAGSGNTIYF. The chain uses TRBV4-2 and TRBJ1-3; the D gene is possibly TRBD1 (5 bases). The V end was cut by 0 bases, the J end by 1 base, with 7 bases between. Looked up from germline, CDR1 is LGHNA and CDR2 is YNFKEQ. CDR3 length: 15 amino acids.

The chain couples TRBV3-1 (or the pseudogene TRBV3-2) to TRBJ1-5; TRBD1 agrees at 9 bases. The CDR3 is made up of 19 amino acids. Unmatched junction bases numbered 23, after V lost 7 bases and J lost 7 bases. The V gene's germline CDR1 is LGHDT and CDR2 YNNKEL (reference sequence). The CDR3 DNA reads TGTGCCAGCAACCAGGTTATTCGGGACAGGGTTTTATCATACCAGCCCCAGCATTTT. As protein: CASNQVIRDRVLSYQPQHF.

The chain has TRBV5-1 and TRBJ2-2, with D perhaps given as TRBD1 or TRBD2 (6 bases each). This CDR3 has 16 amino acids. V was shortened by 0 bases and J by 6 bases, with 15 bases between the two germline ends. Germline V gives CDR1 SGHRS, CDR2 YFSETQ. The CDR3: CASSLVGGGTAGELFF. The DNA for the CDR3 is TGCGCCAGCAGCTTGGTAGGGGGAGGAACGGCCGGGGAGCTGTTTTTT.

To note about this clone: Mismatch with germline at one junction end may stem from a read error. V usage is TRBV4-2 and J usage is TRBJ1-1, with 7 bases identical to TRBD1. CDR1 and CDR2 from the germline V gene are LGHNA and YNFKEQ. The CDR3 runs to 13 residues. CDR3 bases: TGTGCCAGCAGCAAACAGGGGTACACTAAAGCTTTCTTT. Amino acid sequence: CASSKQGYTKAFF.

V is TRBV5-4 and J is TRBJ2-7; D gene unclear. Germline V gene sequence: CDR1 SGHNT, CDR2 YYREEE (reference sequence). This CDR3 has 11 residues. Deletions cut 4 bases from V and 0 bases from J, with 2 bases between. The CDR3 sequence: CASSSSYEQYF. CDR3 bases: TGTGCCAGCAGCAGCTCCTACGAGCAGTACTTC.

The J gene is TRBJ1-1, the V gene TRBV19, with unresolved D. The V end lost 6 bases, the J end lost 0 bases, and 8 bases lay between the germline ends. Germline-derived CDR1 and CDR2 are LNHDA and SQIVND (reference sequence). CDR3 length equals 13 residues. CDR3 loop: CASRLGMNTEAFF. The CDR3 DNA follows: TGTGCCAGTAGATTGGGCATGAACACTGAAGCTTTCTTT.

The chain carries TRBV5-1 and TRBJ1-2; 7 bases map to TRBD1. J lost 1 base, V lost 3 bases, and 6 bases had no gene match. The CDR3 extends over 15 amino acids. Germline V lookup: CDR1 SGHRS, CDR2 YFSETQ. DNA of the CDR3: TGCGCCAGCAGCTCTGACAGGGCCTTTAACTATGGCTACACCTTC. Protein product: CASSSDRAFNYGYTF.

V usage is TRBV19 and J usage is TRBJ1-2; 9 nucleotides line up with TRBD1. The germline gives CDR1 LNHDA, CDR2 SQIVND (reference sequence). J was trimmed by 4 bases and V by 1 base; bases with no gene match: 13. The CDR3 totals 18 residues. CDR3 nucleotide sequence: TGTGCCAGTAGTATAGCACTACGGACAGGGGCGAGGGGCTATGGCTACACCTTC. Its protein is CASSIALRTGARGYGYTF.

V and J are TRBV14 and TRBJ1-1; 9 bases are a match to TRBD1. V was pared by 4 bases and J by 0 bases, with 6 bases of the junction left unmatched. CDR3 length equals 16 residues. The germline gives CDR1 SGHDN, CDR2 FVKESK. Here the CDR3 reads CASSPTGGLMNTEAFF. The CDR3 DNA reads TGTGCCAGCAGCCCCACAGGGGGCCTTATGAACACTGAAGCTTTCTTT.

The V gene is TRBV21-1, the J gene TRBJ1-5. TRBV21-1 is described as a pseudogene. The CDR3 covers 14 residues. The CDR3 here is CASRGGAGSQPQHF. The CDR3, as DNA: TGTGCCAGCAGGGGCGGGGCGGGGTCTCAGCCCCAGCATTTT.

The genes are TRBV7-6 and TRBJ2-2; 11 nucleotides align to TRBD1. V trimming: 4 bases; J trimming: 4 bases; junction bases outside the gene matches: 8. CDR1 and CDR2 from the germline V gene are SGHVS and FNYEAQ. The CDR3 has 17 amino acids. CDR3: CASSSDRGRFGTGELFF. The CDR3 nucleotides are TGTGCCAGCAGCTCGGACAGGGGGCGCTTCGGCACCGGGGAGCTGTTTTTT.

CDR3 DNA: TGCGCCAGCAGCTTGATAGCGGGGGGGCAGGGTGAGCAGTTCTTC. As protein: CASSLIAGGQGEQFF. V and J are TRBV5-1 and TRBJ2-1; 11 bases match TRBD2. Germline lookup yields CDR1 SGHRS and CDR2 YFSETQ. CDR3 length: 15 residues. The trim removed 1 base at V and 9 bases at J, leaving 6 bases unmatched.

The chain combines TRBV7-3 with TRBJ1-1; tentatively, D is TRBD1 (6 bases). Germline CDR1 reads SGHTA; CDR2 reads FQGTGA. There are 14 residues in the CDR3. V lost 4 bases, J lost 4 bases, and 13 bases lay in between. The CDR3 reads CASSSTGSTTEAFF. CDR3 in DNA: TGTGCCAGCAGCTCAACAGGGAGTACCACTGAAGCTTTCTTT.

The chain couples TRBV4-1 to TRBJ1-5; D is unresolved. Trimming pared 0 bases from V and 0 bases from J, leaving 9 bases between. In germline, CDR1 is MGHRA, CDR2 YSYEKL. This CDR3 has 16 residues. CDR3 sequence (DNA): TGCGCCAGCAGCCAAGATGGGAGTTATAGCAATCAGCCCCAGCATTTT. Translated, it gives CASSQDGSYSNQPQHF.

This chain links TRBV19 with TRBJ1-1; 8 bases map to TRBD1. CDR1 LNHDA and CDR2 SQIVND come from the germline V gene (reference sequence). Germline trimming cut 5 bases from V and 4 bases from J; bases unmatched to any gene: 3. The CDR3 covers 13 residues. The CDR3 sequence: CASSLTGVTEAFF. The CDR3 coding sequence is TGTGCCAGTAGTCTGACAGGGGTCACTGAAGCTTTCTTT.

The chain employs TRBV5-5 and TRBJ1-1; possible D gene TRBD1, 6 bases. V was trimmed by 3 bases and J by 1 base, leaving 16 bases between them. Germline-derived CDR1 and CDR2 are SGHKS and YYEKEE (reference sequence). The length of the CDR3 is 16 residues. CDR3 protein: CASSSQPPTGNTEAFF. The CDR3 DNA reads TGTGCCAGCAGCTCACAACCCCCGACAGGGAACACTGAAGCTTTCTTT. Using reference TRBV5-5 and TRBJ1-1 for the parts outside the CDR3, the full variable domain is DAGVTQSPTHLIKTRGQQVTLRCSPISGHKSVSWYQQVLGQGPQFIFQYYEKEERGRGNFPDRFSARQFPNYSSELNVNALLLGDSALYLCASSSQPPTGNTEAFFGQGTRLTVV.

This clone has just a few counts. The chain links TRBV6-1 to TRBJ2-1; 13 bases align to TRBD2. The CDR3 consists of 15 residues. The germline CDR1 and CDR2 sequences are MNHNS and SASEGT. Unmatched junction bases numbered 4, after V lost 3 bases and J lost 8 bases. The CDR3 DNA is TGTGCCAGCAGTGATACTAGCGGGGGGGCCCATGAGCAGTTCTTC. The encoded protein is CASSDTSGGAHEQFF.